A selection of T cell receptor beta chains follows, all from one sample in a study of blood T cell repertoires in COVID-19. Only in-frame clones appear in the TCRdb table, and some are missing; sequencing was by immunoSEQ multiplex PCR. Altogether over 60,000 clones are present, around 86% being singletons, with the ten largest covering more than 1%. The specimen was peripheral blood. The receptors were sampled from a man in his 70s with acute or convalescent COVID-19. The CDR3 runs from the conserved cysteine through the conserved F or W. The D gene is left open where the match is weak. A row's size may be missing; if present it is once, few, many or a size class.

j_call | v_call | clone_size | d_call | cdr3_nt | cdr3_aa
TRBJ2-2 | TRBV18 | . | . | TGTGCCAGCTCACCCGCGACCGGGGAGCTGTTTTTT | CASSPATGELFF
TRBJ2-7 | TRBV20-1 | . | . | TGCAGTGGAACCAACAGGTACGAGCAGTACTTC | CSGTNRYEQYF
TRBJ2-7 | TRBV5-1 | . | . | TGCGCCAGCAGCGCGGGGATCCTTTCCTACGAGCAGTACTTC | CASSAGILSYEQYF
TRBJ1-2 | TRBV6-1 | . | TRBD1 | TGTGCCAGCAGTGAAACGACAGGGCGGTATGGCTACACCTTC | CASSETTGRYGYTF
TRBJ2-2 | TRBV5-6 | . | . | TGTGCCAGCAGCCCCTCGGACTCCTCCCTTCGGGAGCTGTTTTTT | CASSPSDSSLRELFF
TRBJ2-2 | TRBV9 | . | TRBD2 | TGTGCCAGCAGCAGGACTAGCGGGAGGATCGGGGAGCTGTTTTTT | CASSRTSGRIGELFF
TRBJ1-1 | TRBV28 | . | . | TGTGCCAGCAGTTTAGCAGGATGGAACACTGAAGCTTTCTTT | CASSLAGWNTEAFF
TRBJ2-7 | TRBV15 | few | . | TGTGCCACCAGCAGAGATACTAGTTACGAGCAGTACTTC | CATSRDTSYEQYF
TRBJ2-7 | TRBV27 | . | . | TGTGCCAGCAGTTTTGGGGGCGCCGAGCAGTACTTC | CASSFGGAEQYF
TRBJ1-1 | TRBV19 | . | . | TGTGCCAGTAGTAGACTAAAGAACACTGAAGCTTTCTTT | CASSRLKNTEAFF
TRBJ2-1 | TRBV5-1 | . | . | TGCGCCAGCAGCTTGACGGGATTGGGTAACAATGAGCAGTTCTTC | CASSLTGLGNNEQFF
TRBJ1-6 | TRBV7-9 | . | TRBD1 | TGTGCCAGCAGCCCCCGACAGGGGATGAATTCACCCCTCCACTTT | CASSPRQGMNSPLHF
TRBJ2-2 | TRBV7-2 | . | TRBD1 | TGTGCCAGCAGCCAGAGGACAGGGACCGGGGAGCTGTTTTTT | CASSQRTGTGELFF
TRBJ2-3 | TRBV25-1 | . | TRBD2 | TGTGCCAGCAGTGCGGGGGGGGGCACAGATACGCAGTATTTT | CASSAGGGTDTQYF
TRBJ2-5 | TRBV9 | . | TRBD2 | TGTGCCAGCAGCGCCTTTGGGGGGGTGCTGTCAGAGACCCAGTACTTC | CASSAFGGVLSETQYF
TRBJ1-4 | TRBV19 | . | TRBD1 | TGTGCCAGTAGTGATCTTGGGACAGATCGGGAAAAACTGTTTTTT | CASSDLGTDREKLFF
TRBJ1-1 | TRBV5-5 | . | TRBD1 | TGTGCCAGCAGCTTGCGGACAGGGGAAGCTTTCTTT | CASSLRTGEAFF
TRBJ2-7 | TRBV5-1 | . | . | TGCGCCAGCAGCTATAGCTTTGGGAGTGTGGAGCAGTACTTC | CASSYSFGSVEQYF
TRBJ1-3 | TRBV4-1 | . | . | TGCGCCAGCAGCCCCCGGGGGGGCCTCTCTGGAAACACCATATATTTT | CASSPRGGLSGNTIYF
TRBJ1-1 | TRBV5-6 | . | . | TGTGCCAGCAGCTCCAGCCCCGGGGGGGACACTGAAGCTTTCTTT | CASSSSPGGDTEAFF